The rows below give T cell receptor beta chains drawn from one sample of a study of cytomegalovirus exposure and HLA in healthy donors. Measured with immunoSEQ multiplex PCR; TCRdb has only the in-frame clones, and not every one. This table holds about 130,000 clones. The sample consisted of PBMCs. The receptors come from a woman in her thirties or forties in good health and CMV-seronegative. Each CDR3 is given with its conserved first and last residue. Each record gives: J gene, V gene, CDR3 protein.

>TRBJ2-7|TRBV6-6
CASSALSGDLSYEQYF
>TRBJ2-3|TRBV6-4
CASSESRGGGDTQYF
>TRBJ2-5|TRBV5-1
CASGDSNAQETQYF
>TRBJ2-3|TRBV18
CASGQVATDTQYF
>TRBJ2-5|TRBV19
CASSRGQGQETQYF
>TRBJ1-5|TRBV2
CASSGDRGSNQPQHF
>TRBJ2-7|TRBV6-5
CASTKAGTYSYEQYF
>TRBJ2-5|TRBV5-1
CASSLVGGLAGSETQYF
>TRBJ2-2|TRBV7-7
CASSFGPGADTGELFF
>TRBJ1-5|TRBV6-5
CASNRGYNQPQHF
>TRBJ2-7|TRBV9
CASSVAGQGPYEQYF
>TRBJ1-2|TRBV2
CASRPPGQVYGYTF
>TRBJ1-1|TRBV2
CASRPGLNTEAFF
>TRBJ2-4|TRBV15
CATSGGVGLAKNIQYF
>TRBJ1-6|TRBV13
CASSLRDRNSPLHF
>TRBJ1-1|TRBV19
CASSMVLRWNTEAFF
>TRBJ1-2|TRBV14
CASSQEQGSGYGYTF
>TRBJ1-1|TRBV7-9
CASSLLEGPNTEAFF
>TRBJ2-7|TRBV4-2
CASSPFRGSYEQYF
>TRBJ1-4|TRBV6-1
CASSEQGGEKLFF
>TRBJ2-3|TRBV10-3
CAISESGQGSTDTQYF